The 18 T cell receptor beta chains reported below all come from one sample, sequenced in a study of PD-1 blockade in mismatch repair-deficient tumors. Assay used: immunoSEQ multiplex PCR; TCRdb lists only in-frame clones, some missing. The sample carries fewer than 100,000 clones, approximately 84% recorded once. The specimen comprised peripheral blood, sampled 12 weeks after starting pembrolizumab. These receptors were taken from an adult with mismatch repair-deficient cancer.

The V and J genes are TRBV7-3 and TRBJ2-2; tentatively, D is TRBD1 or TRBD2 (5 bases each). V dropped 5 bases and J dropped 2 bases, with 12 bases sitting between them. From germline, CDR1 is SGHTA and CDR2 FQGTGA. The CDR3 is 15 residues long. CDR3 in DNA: TGTGCCAGCAGCCGGGACGGGGTAAACACCGGGGAGCTGTTTTTT. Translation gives CASSRDGVNTGELFF. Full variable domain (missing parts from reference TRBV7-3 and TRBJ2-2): GAGVSQTPSNKVTEKGKYVELRCDPISGHTALYWYRQSLGQGPEFLIYFQGTGAADDSGLPNDRFFAVRPEGSVSTLKIQRTERGDSAVYLCASSRDGVNTGELFFGEGSRLTVL.

CDR3 amino acids: CASSSTKDFSYEQYF. The CDR3 region has the DNA TGTGCCAGCAGTTCCACAAAGGACTTCTCCTACGAGCAGTACTTC. V is TRBV6-6 and J is TRBJ2-7; weak D call: TRBD2 (5 bases). The germline CDR1 and CDR2 sequences are MNHNY and SVGAGI (reference sequence). The V end lost 4 bases, the J end lost 0 bases, and 13 bases lay between the germline ends. The CDR3 runs 15 residues.

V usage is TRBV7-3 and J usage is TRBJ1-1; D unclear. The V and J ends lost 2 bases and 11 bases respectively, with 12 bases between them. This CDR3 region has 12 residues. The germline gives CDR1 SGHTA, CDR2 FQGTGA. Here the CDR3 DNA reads TGTGCCAGCAGCTTAGGGCAGGTTTCGGCTTTCTTT. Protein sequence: CASSLGQVSAFF.

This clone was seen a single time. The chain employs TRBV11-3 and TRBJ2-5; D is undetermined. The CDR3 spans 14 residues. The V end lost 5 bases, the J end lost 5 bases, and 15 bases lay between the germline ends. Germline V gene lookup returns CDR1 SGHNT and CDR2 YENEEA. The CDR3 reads CASSRYRAGETQYF. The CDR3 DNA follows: TGTGCCAGCAGCCGATACCGGGCCGGGGAGACCCAGTACTTC.

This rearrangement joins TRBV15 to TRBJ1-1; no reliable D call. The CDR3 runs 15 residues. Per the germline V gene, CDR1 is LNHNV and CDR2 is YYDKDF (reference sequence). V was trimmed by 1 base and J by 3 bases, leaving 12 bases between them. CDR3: CATSRGVRRYTEAFF. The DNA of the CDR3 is TGTGCCACCAGCAGAGGAGTACGGCGATACACTGAAGCTTTCTTT.

CDR3 in amino acids: CASSLENSGHETQYF. The CDR3 region has the DNA TGCGCCAGCAGCTTGGAAAATAGCGGGCACGAGACCCAGTACTTC. The J gene is TRBJ2-5, the V gene TRBV5-1, with 7 bases lining up with TRBD2. The V gene's germline CDR1 is SGHRS and CDR2 YFSETQ. V gave up 0 bases and J gave up 5 bases; unmatched junction bases: 7. This CDR3 has 15 amino acids. Full variable domain (remainder filled in from reference TRBV5-1 and TRBJ2-5): KAGVTQTPRYLIKTRGQQVTLSCSPISGHRSVSWYQQTPGQGLQFLFEYFSETQRNKGNFPGRFSGRQFSNSRSEMNVSTLELGDSALYLCASSLENSGHETQYFGPGTRLLVL.

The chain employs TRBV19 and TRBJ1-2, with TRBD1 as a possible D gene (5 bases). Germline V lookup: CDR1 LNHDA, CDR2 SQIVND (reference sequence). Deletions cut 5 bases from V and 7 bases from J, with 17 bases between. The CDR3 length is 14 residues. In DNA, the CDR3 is TGTGCCAGTAGTGAGAGAGACAGTCTTTCTGGCTACACCTTC. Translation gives CASSERDSLSGYTF.

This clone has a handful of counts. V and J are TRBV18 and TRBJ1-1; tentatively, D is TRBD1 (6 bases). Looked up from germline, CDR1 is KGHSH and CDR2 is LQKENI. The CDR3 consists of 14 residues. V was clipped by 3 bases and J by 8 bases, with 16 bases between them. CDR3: CASSPWTDQVEAFF. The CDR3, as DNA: TGTGCCAGCTCACCCTGGACAGACCAGGTGGAAGCTTTCTTT.

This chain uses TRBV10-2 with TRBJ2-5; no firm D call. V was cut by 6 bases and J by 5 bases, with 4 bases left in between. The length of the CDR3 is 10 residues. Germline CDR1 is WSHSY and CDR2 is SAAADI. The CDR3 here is CASRGETQYF. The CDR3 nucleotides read TGCGCCAGCAGGGGGGAGACCCAGTACTTC.

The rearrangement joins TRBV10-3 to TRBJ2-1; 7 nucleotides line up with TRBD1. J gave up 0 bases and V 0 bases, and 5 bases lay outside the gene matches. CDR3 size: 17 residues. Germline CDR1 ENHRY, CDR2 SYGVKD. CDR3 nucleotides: TGTGCCATCAGTGAGTCAGGGGGCAGGGCCTCCTACAATGAGCAGTTCTTC. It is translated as CAISESGGRASYNEQFF.

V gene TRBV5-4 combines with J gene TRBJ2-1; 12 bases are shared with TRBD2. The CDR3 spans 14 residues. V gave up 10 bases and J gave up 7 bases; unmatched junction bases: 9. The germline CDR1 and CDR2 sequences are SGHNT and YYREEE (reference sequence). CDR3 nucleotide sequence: TGTGCCGACGCTAGCGGGAGGGCCGGGAATGAGCAGTTCTTC. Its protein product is CADASGRAGNEQFF.

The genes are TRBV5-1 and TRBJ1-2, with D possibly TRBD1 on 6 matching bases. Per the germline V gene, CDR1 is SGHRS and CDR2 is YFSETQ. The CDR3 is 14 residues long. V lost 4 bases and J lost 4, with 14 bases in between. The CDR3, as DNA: TGCGCCAGCAGCCAAGGACAGATGGGCTATGGCTACACCTTC. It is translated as CASSQGQMGYGYTF.

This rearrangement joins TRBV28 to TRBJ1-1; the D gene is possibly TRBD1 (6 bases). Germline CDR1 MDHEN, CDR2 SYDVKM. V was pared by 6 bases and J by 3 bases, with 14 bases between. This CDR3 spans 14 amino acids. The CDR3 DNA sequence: TGTGCCAGCAGGTACAGGGTTTCGGACACTGAAGCTTTCTTT. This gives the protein CASRYRVSDTEAFF.

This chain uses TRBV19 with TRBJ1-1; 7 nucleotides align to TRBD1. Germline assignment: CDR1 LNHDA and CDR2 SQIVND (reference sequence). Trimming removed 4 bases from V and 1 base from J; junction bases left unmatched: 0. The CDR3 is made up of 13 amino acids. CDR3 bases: TGTGCCAGTAGTAGGACAGGGAACACTGAAGCTTTCTTT. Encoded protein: CASSRTGNTEAFF.

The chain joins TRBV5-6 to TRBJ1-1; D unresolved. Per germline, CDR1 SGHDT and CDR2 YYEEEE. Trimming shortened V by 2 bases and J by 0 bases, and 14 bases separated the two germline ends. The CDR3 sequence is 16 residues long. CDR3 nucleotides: TGTGCCAGCAGCTTCGATTTGGCGGAAGTGAACACTGAAGCTTTCTTT. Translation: CASSFDLAEVNTEAFF.

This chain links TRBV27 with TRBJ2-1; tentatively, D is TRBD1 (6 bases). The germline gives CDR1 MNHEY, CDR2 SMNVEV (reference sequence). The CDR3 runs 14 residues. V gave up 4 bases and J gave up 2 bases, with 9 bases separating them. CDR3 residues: CASSSQGPYNEQFF. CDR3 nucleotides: TGTGCCAGCAGTTCCCAGGGGCCCTACAATGAGCAGTTCTTC.

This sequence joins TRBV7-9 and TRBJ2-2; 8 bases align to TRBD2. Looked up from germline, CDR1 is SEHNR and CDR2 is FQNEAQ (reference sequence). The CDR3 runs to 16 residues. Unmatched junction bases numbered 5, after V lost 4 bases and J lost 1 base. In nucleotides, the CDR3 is TGTGCCAGCAGCTCGCCCAGCGGGGGGAACACCGGGGAGCTGTTTTTT. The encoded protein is CASSSPSGGNTGELFF.

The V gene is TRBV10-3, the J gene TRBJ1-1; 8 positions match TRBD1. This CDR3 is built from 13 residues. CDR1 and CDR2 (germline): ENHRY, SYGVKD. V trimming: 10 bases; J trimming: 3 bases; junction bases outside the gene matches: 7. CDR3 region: CAKQQGVDTEAFF. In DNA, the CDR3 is TGTGCCAAACAACAGGGGGTCGACACTGAAGCTTTCTTT.